This T cell receptor (beta chain) was recorded in a study of regulatory T cells in long-lasting Graves disease. Time point in this sample: newly diagnosed GD, antithyroid drugs for less than 3 months. With RNA extracted from PBMCs as input, the TCR library was made. For TCR beta, libraries came from iRepertoire HTBI primers and Arm-PCR of CDR3 regions. Each CDR3 protein is one row after TCRdb ran MiXCR on the multiplex PCR reads. This sample carries 400,000 to 500,000 distinct CDR3 sequences, 16% of them seen once, and the ten largest clones take less than 30%. The CDR3 sequence is 16 residues long. The V gene's germline CDR1 is KGHSH and CDR2 LQKENI. J was trimmed by 8 bases and V by 1 base; bases with no gene match: 11. Many counts were recorded for this clonotype. This same sample was also part of a study on T cells in Graves' hyperthyroidism and ophthalmopathy.

Here the sequenced sample was peripheral blood mononuclear cells (PBMCs), taken at new diagnosis, from a patient treated with antithyroid drugs. The chain uses TRBV18 and TRBJ2-1; 7 positions match TRBD2. This sequence originates from a woman under 30 with Graves disease. The CDR3 DNA follows: TGTGCCAGCTCACCACTTATGCGGGAGAACTCCGATGAGCAGTTCTTC. Residues: CASSPLMRENSDEQFF.